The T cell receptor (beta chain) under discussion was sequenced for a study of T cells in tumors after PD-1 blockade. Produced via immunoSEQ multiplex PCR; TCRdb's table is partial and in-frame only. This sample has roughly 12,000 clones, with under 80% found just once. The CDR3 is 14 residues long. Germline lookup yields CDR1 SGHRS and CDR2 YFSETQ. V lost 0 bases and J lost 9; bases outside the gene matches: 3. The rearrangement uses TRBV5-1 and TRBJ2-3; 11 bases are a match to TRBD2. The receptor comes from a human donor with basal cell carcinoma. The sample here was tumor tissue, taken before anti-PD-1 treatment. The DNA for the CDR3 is TGCGCCAGCAGCTTGGCCAGGACTAGCGGGACGCAGTATTTT. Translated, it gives CASSLARTSGTQYF.